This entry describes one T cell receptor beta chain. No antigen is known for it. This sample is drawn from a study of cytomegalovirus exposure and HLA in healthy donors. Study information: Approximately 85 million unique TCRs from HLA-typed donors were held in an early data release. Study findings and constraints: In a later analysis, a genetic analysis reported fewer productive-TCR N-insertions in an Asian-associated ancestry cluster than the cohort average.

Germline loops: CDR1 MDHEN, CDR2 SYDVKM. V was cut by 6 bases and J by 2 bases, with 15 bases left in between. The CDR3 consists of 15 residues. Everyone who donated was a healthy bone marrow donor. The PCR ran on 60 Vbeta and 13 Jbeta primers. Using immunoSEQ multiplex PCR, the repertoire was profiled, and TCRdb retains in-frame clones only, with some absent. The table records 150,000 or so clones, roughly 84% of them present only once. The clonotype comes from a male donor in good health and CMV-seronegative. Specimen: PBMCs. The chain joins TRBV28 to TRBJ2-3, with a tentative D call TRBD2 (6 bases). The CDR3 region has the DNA TGTGCCAGCAGCTCGGGACTCCTTCACACAGATACGCAGTATTTT. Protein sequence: CASSSGLLHTDTQYF.